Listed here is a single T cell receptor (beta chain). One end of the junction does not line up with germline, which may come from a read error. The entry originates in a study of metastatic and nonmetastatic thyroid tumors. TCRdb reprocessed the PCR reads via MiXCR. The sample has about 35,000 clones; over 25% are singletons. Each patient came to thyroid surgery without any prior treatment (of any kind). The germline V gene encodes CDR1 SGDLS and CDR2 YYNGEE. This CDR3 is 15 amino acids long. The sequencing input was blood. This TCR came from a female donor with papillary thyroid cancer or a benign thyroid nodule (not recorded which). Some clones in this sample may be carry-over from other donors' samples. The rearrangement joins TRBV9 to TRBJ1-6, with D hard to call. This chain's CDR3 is CASSVEGIRDSHLNF. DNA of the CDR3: TGTGCCAGCAGCGTAGAGGGTATTAGGGATTCACACCTCAACTTT.